This is a list of T cell receptor beta chains from one sample in a study of CD4+ T cells in melanoma. Generated by immunoSEQ multiplex PCR, the TCRdb table keeps only in-frame clones and is missing some. The table lists about 140,000 clones, about nine tenths of them singletons. Every receptor here comes from a human donor with melanoma. Each CDR3 is given with its conserved first and last residue. The order of the fields is J gene, clone size, D gene, V gene, CDR3 DNA, CDR3 protein. The D gene is left open where the match is weak. The size of a clone is reported for some rows only, either as once, few or many, or as a class for expanded clones.

J gene: TRBJ2-7; clone size: -; D gene: -; V gene: TRBV15; CDR3 DNA: TGTGCCACCAGCATCAGGTACGAGCAGTACTTC; CDR3 protein: CATSIRYEQYF
J gene: TRBJ2-2; clone size: once; D gene: -; V gene: TRBV30; CDR3 DNA: TGTGCCTGGAGCGAGGCGGGTCCCAGGCCGGGGGAGCTGTTTTTT; CDR3 protein: CAWSEAGPRPGELFF
J gene: TRBJ1-4; clone size: -; D gene: -; V gene: TRBV25-1; CDR3 DNA: TGTGCCAGCAGTGAAGAGCCGGCAGGGTTAAAACTGTTTTTT; CDR3 protein: CASSEEPAGLKLFF
J gene: TRBJ1-1; clone size: -; D gene: -; V gene: TRBV18; CDR3 DNA: TGTGCCAGCTCACACGACCACGGAGGCACTGAAGCTTTCTTT; CDR3 protein: CASSHDHGGTEAFF
J gene: TRBJ1-1; clone size: -; D gene: -; V gene: TRBV4-1; CDR3 DNA: TGCGCCAGCAGCCAGGAAGTTGTGAACACTGAAGCTTTCTTT; CDR3 protein: CASSQEVVNTEAFF
J gene: TRBJ1-6; clone size: -; D gene: -; V gene: TRBV2; CDR3 DNA: TGTGCCAGCAAAAGAATGACTAATTCACCCCTCCACTTT; CDR3 protein: CASKRMTNSPLHF
J gene: TRBJ2-2; clone size: -; D gene: TRBD1; V gene: TRBV5-1; CDR3 DNA: TGCGCCAGCAGCGAACTCGGACAGGGTAACACCGGGGAGCTGTTTTTT; CDR3 protein: CASSELGQGNTGELFF
J gene: TRBJ2-5; clone size: -; D gene: TRBD1; V gene: TRBV5-1; CDR3 DNA: TGCGCCAGCAGCTCCGGGACAGGGGGCCGGGAGACCCAGTACTTC; CDR3 protein: CASSSGTGGRETQYF
J gene: TRBJ2-7; clone size: -; D gene: -; V gene: TRBV4-1; CDR3 DNA: TGCGCCAGCAGCCAAGGCATGCAGGCCCAGCAGTACTTC; CDR3 protein: CASSQGMQAQQYF
J gene: TRBJ2-3; clone size: -; D gene: -; V gene: TRBV2; CDR3 DNA: TGTGCCAGCATTGGAGGACTCCACACAGATACGCAGTATTTT; CDR3 protein: CASIGGLHTDTQYF
J gene: TRBJ1-1; clone size: -; D gene: -; V gene: TRBV27; CDR3 DNA: TGTGCCAGCGGCCAGGACAACCGAAGGAACACTGAAGCTTTCTTT; CDR3 protein: CASGQDNRRNTEAFF
J gene: TRBJ2-5; clone size: -; D gene: TRBD2; V gene: TRBV7-9; CDR3 DNA: TGTGCCAGCAGCTTGGGGGGCGGGGGGAGCCAAGAGACCCAGTACTTC; CDR3 protein: CASSLGGGGSQETQYF
J gene: TRBJ2-2; clone size: -; D gene: -; V gene: TRBV6-5; CDR3 DNA: TGTGCCAGCAGGCGGGCCACCGGGGAGCTGTTTTTT; CDR3 protein: CASRRATGELFF
J gene: TRBJ2-3; clone size: -; D gene: TRBD2; V gene: TRBV5-4; CDR3 DNA: TGTGCCAGCAGCTTAGGGCCTAGCGGGGGAGGAGATACGCAGTATTTT; CDR3 protein: CASSLGPSGGGDTQYF
J gene: TRBJ1-6; clone size: -; D gene: -; V gene: TRBV5-6; CDR3 DNA: TGTGCCAGCAGCTTGGGAGGGTCCCTGAATTCACCCCTCCACTTT; CDR3 protein: CASSLGGSLNSPLHF
J gene: TRBJ2-3; clone size: -; D gene: TRBD2; V gene: TRBV6-1; CDR3 DNA: TGTGCCAGCAGTGTTCTGCCTAGCGGGAGCACAGATACGCAGTATTTT; CDR3 protein: CASSVLPSGSTDTQYF
J gene: TRBJ2-5; clone size: -; D gene: -; V gene: TRBV18; CDR3 DNA: TGTGCCAGCTCACCGCCCGGGCTTTACCAAGAGACCCAGTACTTC; CDR3 protein: CASSPPGLYQETQYF
J gene: TRBJ2-1; clone size: -; D gene: TRBD2; V gene: TRBV5-6; CDR3 DNA: TGTGCCAGCAGCTTGGCAACTAGCGGGGGGCACAATGAGCAGTTCTTC; CDR3 protein: CASSLATSGGHNEQFF
J gene: TRBJ2-1; clone size: -; D gene: -; V gene: TRBV29-1; CDR3 DNA: TGCAGCGTTGACGGTTTAGGGAACGTAGTGAATGTTGAGCAGTTCTTC; CDR3 protein: CSVDGLGNVVNVEQFF
J gene: TRBJ2-3; clone size: -; D gene: -; V gene: TRBV9; CDR3 DNA: TGTGCCAGCAGCGTGGGGGGGCTAGCGACAGATACGCAGTATTTT; CDR3 protein: CASSVGGLATDTQYF
J gene: TRBJ1-4; clone size: -; D gene: -; V gene: TRBV2; CDR3 DNA: TGTGCCAGCAGTCCGTCCCTAGGGAGTGAAAAACTGTTTTTT; CDR3 protein: CASSPSLGSEKLFF
J gene: TRBJ2-1; clone size: -; D gene: -; V gene: TRBV9; CDR3 DNA: TGTGCCAGCAGCGTAGGGGGGGTGGGGGAAGGCAATGAGCAGTTCTTC; CDR3 protein: CASSVGGVGEGNEQFF
J gene: TRBJ1-4; clone size: once; D gene: -; V gene: TRBV9; CDR3 DNA: TGTGCCAGCAGCGTAGAAACCGGGGCGAATGAAAAACTGTTTTTT; CDR3 protein: CASSVETGANEKLFF